These 8 T cell receptor beta chains share one sample of origin, sequenced in a study of blood T cell repertoires in COVID-19. Method: immunoSEQ multiplex PCR; TCRdb's copy keeps in-frame clones and lacks some. The sample yields 25,000 or so clones, around 90% seen once. The sequencing sample was made of peripheral blood. These receptors were collected from a human donor in a cohort sampled during active COVID-19.

This clone was detected only once. This chain connects TRBV19 to TRBJ2-4; D is possibly TRBD2 (7 bases). CDR3 length: 14 amino acids. The germline CDR1 and CDR2 sequences are LNHDA and SQIVND (reference sequence). V was pared by 5 bases and J by 5 bases, with 13 bases between. This CDR3 reads CASSATGRENIQYF. As DNA, the CDR3 is TGTGCCAGTAGTGCCACAGGGAGGGAAAACATTCAGTACTTC.

This chain uses TRBV19 with TRBJ2-7, with 8 bases identical to TRBD1. The CDR3 runs to 14 residues. CDR1 and CDR2 from the germline V gene are LNHDA and SQIVND (reference sequence). The junction had 6 bases not matched to a gene; V was cut back by 6 bases and J by 2 bases. CDR3 residues: CASRGTGVPYEQYF. The DNA for the CDR3 is TGTGCCAGTAGAGGGACAGGAGTACCCTACGAGCAGTACTTC.

V is TRBV27 and J is TRBJ2-7; 8 nucleotides match TRBD1. V dropped 3 bases and J dropped 2; count of bases not matched to a gene: 15. There are 18 residues in the CDR3. Germline V lookup: CDR1 MNHEY, CDR2 SMNVEV (reference sequence). CDR3 protein: CASSLGWTGLKIPYEQYF. As DNA, the CDR3 is TGTGCCAGCAGTTTGGGTTGGACAGGGTTGAAAATACCCTACGAGCAGTACTTC.

The chain couples TRBV21-1 to TRBJ2-7; the table names TRBD1, a call not compared with the DNA. TRBV21-1 is a pseudogene locus. This CDR3 region has 15 residues. The CDR3 spells CASGNPGQGIYEQYF. Here the CDR3 DNA reads TGTGCCAGCGGGAATCCGGGACAGGGAATTTACGAGCAGTACTTC.

The chain couples TRBV11-2 to TRBJ2-5, with D uncertain. The germline V gene encodes CDR1 SGHAT and CDR2 FQNNGV. Trimming stripped 4 bases from V and 0 bases from J, with 6 bases between. This CDR3 comprises 13 residues. CDR3: CASSYFNQETQYF. CDR3 sequence (DNA): TGTGCCAGCAGCTATTTTAACCAAGAGACCCAGTACTTC.

The chain has TRBV29-1 and TRBJ2-7; D ambiguous. The CDR3 has 14 residues. Per germline, CDR1 SQVTM and CDR2 ANQGSEA. Trimming removed 7 bases from V and 0 bases from J, with 16 bases in between. This chain's CDR3 is CSAAVRSRSYEQYF. The DNA of the CDR3 is TGCAGCGCTGCGGTGAGGTCGCGCTCCTACGAGCAGTACTTC.

This chain connects TRBV27 to TRBJ2-6; D might be TRBD2 (6 bases). V lost 5 bases and J lost 2, with 13 bases in between. Germline loops: CDR1 MNHEY, CDR2 SMNVEV (reference sequence). The CDR3 length is 16 residues. DNA of the CDR3: TGTGCCAGCAGTCCGGGACTTTCTGCTGGGGCCAACGTCCTGACTTTC. Protein: CASSPGLSAGANVLTF.

The chain uses TRBV7-2 and TRBJ2-7; 12 bases map to TRBD2. Germline V gene data show CDR1 as SGHTA and CDR2 as FQGNSA. V trimming: 5 bases; J trimming: 3 bases; junction bases outside the gene matches: 5. The CDR3 loop spans 15 amino acids. The CDR3 spells CASSPRTSGVYEQYF. The CDR3, as DNA: TGTGCCAGCAGCCCACGGACTAGCGGGGTCTACGAGCAGTACTTC.